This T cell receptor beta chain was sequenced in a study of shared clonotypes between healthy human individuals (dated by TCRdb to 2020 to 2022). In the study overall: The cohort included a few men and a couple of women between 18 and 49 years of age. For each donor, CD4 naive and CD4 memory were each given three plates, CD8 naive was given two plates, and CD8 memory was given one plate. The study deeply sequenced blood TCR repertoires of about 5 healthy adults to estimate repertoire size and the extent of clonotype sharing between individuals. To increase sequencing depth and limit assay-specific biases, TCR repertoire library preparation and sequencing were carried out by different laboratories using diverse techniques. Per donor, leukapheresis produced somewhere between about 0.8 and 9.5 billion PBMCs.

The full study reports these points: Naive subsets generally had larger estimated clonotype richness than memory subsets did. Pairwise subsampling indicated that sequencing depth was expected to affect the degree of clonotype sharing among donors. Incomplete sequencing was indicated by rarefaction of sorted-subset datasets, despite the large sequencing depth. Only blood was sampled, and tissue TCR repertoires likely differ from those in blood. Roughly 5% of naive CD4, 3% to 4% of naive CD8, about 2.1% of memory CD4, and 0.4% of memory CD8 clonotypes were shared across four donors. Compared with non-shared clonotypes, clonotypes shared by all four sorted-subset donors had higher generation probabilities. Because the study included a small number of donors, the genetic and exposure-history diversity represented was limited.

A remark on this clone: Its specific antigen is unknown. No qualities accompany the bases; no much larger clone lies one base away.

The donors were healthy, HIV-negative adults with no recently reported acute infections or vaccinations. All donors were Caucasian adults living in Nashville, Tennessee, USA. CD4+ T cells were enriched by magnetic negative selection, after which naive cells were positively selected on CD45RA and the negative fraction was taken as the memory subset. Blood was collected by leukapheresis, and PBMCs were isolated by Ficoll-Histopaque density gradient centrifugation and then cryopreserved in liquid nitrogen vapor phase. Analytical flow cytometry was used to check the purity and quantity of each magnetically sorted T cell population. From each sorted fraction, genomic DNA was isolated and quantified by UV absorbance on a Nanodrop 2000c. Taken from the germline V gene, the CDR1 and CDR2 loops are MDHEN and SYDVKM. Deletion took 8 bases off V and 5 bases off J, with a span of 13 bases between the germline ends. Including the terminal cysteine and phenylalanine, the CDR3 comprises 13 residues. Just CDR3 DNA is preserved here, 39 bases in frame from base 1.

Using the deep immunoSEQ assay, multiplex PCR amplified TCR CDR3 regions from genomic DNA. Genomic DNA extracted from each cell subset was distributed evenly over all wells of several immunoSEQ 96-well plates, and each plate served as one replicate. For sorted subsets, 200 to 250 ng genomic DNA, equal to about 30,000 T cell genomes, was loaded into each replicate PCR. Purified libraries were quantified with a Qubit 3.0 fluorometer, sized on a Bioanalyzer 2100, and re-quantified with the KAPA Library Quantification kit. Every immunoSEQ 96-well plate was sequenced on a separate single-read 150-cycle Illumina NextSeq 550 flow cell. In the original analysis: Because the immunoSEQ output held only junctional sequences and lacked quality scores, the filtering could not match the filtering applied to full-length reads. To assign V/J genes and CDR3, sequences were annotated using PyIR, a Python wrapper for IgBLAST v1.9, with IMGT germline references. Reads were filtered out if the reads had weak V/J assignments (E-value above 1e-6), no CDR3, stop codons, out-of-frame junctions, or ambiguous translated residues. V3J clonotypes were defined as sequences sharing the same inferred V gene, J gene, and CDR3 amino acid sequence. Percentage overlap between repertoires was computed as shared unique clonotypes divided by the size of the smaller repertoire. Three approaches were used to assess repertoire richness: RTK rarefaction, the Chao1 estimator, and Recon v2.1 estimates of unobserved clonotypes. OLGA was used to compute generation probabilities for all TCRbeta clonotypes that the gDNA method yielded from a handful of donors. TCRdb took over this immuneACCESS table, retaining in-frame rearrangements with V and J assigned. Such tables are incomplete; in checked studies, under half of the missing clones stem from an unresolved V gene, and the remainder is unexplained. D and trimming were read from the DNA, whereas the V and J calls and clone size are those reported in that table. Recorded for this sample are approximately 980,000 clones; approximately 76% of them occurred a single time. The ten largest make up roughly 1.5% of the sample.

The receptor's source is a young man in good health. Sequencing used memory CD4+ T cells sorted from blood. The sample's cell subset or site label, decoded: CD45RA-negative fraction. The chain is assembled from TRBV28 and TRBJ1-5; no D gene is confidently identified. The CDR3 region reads CASQWAGDQPQHF. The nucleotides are TGTGCCAGCCAGTGGGCCGGGGATCAGCCCCAGCATTTT. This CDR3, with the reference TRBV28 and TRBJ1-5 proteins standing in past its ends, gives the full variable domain DVKVTQSSRYLVKRTGEKVFLECVQDMDHENMFWYRQDPGLGLRLIYFSYDVKMKEKGDIPEGYSVSREKKERFSLILESASTNQTSMYLCASQWAGDQPQHFGDGTRLSIL.